A selection of T cell receptor beta chains follows, all from one sample in a study of vaccination and CD4 T cells after COVID-19. One entry per CDR3 protein results from TCRdb running MiXCR on the PCR reads. The data show 10,000 to 15,000 distinct CDR3 sequences, 62% seen once. No cognate antigen is known for these TCRs. The sample taken for sequencing was CD4+ T cells from blood, cultured in vitro. These receptors originate from a human donor who had recovered from COVID-19. CDR3s include the opening cysteine and the closing phenylalanine or tryptophan. The D gene is left open where the match is weak. Only some rows state a clone size, as once, few, many or a class for expanded clones.

clone_size	cdr3_length	d_call	v_call	j_call	cdr3_nt	cdr3_aa
-	13	TRBD1	TRBV25-1	TRBJ2-5	TGTGCCAGCCGTACAGGGGGACTAGAGACCCAGTACTTC	CASRTGGLETQYF
few	14	-	TRBV27	TRBJ1-2	TGTGCCAGCAGTTTATCGGGGGGCGGTGATGGCTACACCTTC	CASSLSGGGDGYTF
-	15	TRBD1	TRBV6-1	TRBJ2-7	TGTGCCAGCAGGGGGGACGGACAGGGCTCCTACGAGCAGTGCTTC	CASRGDGQGSYEQCF
-	16	TRBD2	TRBV6-1	TRBJ2-5	TGTGCCAGCAGTGAAGGTCTAGCGGGAGGGCTGGAGACCCAGTACTTC	CASSEGLAGGLETQYF
medium-sized	17	TRBD1	TRBV6-1	TRBJ1-6	TGTGCCAGCAGTAGCCCCCCCGGACAGGGGGCTTATTCACCCCTCCACTTT	CASSSPPGQGAYSPLHF
-	12	-	TRBV20-1	TRBJ2-3	TGCAGTGCTTCTCCCGGCGGAGATACGCAGTATTTT	CSASPGGDTQYF
few	13	-	TRBV10-3	TRBJ1-2	TGTGCCATCATGGGCGACAGAAACTATGGCTACACCTTC	CAIMGDRNYGYTF
once	16	TRBD2	TRBV5-1	TRBJ2-1	TGCGCCAGCAGCTTGCTAGCGGGACAGCCCTACAATGAGCAGTTCTTC	CASSLLAGQPYNEQFF
few	13	-	TRBV10-3	TRBJ1-5	TGTGCCATCAATGAGGGTGTAGGACAGCCCCAGCATTTT	CAINEGVGQPQHF
few	14	TRBD1	TRBV20-1	TRBJ2-5	TGCAGTGCTAAACCGGGACAGGGGTCAGAGACCCAGTACTTC	CSAKPGQGSETQYF
-	13	-	TRBV12-3/TRBV12-4	TRBJ1-2	TGTGCCAGCAGCCGTAGACAGGCCTTGGGCTACACCTTC	CASSRRQALGYTF
-	16	-	TRBV7-9	TRBJ2-3	TGTGCCAGCAGCAGCGATCCGGGAAACGGGCCAGATACGCAGTATTTT	CASSSDPGNGPDTQYF
few	14	TRBD1	TRBV7-9	TRBJ2-3	TGTGCCAGCAGCCGTTCGGCCAGGGGGGATACGCAGTATTTT	CASSRSARGDTQYF
-	13	TRBD2	TRBV20-1	TRBJ2-1	TGCAGCGTCATACCGGGACTAGTCAATGAGCAGTTCTTC	CSVIPGLVNEQFF
-	15	-	TRBV5-1	TRBJ1-2	TGCGCCAGCAGATTAAGGACCAGTGGAGACTATGGCTACACCTTC	CASRLRTSGDYGYTF
-	14	-	TRBV20-1	TRBJ1-1	TGCAGTGCTAGAAAGAGAACAGTGAACACTGAAGCTTTCTTT	CSARKRTVNTEAFF
few	13	-	TRBV10-1	TRBJ1-2	TGCGCCAGCAGTGACGGGGACGGCTATGGCTACACCTTC	CASSDGDGYGYTF
-	15	-	TRBV6-1	TRBJ2-5	TGTGCCAGCAGTAGGGCGACGTGGGGCGAAGAGACCCAGTACTTC	CASSRATWGEETQYF
-	11	-	TRBV6-1	TRBJ1-2	TGTGCCAGCAGCTCTCGGGATGGCTACACCTTC	CASSSRDGYTF
-	13	-	TRBV20-1	TRBJ1-2	TGCAGTGCTAGGCAGACAAGGGATTATGGCTACACCTTC	CSARQTRDYGYTF
-	15	TRBD1	TRBV24-1	TRBJ2-1	TGTGCCACCAGTGATTTGAGCTACAGGGGCAATGAGCAGTTCTTC	CATSDLSYRGNEQFF
few	13	-	TRBV20-1	TRBJ2-1	TGCAGTGCACCGCTCCCTCCGTACAATGAGCAGTTCTTC	CSAPLPPYNEQFF
few	15	TRBD1	TRBV7-3	TRBJ1-1	TGTGCCAGCAGCCCCGACAGGGGGCCGTACACTGAAGCTTTCTTT	CASSPDRGPYTEAFF
-	16	-	TRBV20-1	TRBJ2-5	TGCAGTGCTCATCACCCGGTAGCGGTAAAAGTCGAGACCCAGTACTTC	CSAHHPVAVKVETQYF
-	15	-	TRBV20-1	TRBJ2-3	TGCAGTGCTGAAGGGGACTCGCCTCGAATAGATACGCAGTATTTT	CSAEGDSPRIDTQYF
-	13	-	TRBV5-4	TRBJ2-3	TGTGCCAGCAGCTTGGACAGCACAGATACGCAGTATTTT	CASSLDSTDTQYF
few	13	-	TRBV10-1	TRBJ1-1	TGCGCCAGCAGGTTGGGGATGAATACTGAAGCTTTCTTT	CASRLGMNTEAFF